The rows below give T cell receptor beta chains drawn from one sample of a study of T cells expressing NK-cell markers. TCRdb re-called the 5' RACE reads, yielding one record per CDR3 amino acid sequence without DNA. The listing records 550,000 to 600,000 distinct CDR3 sequences. The sample was blood T cells: a sorted CD56 or NKG2C T cell subset, CD4+ or CD8+ T cells, or bulk PBMC T cells (not recorded which). These receptors came from a man aged 18-30 years in good health. The CDR3 runs from the conserved cysteine through the conserved F or W.

len	v_gene	j_gene	CDR3aa
17	TRBV5-1	TRBJ1-4	CASSLGRDSAGNEKLFF
13	TRBV29-1	TRBJ1-1	CSAKGQENTEAFF
19	TRBV6-4	TRBJ2-6	CASSPWVSGSSSGANVLTF
13	TRBV11-1	TRBJ2-1	CASSLGPWDEQFF
15	TRBV12-3/TRBV12-4	TRBJ1-3	CASSSFPTSGNTIYF
16	TRBV12-3/TRBV12-4	TRBJ2-3	CASRPRWTASTDTQYF
14	TRBV10-2	TRBJ1-1	CASSVGPRGAEAFF
11	TRBV24-1	TRBJ2-1	CATFSDNEQFF
17	TRBV24-1	TRBJ2-2	CATSDGLVPENTGELFF
16	TRBV28	TRBJ2-3	CASGRFGASGPDTQYF
16	TRBV28	TRBJ1-2	CASRTTGAEANYGYTF
13	TRBV12-3/TRBV12-4	TRBJ2-5	CASSFSREETQYF
14	TRBV10-3	TRBJ2-1	CATNLAGGLNEQFF
16	TRBV30	TRBJ2-1	CAWSVLGGKVYNEQFF
14	TRBV28	TRBJ2-7	CASSLSMAPGEQYF
18	TRBV19	TRBJ1-4	CASSAGTGGDHSNEKLFF
17	TRBV15	TRBJ2-6	CATSRDYGGTGANVLTF
16	TRBV5-1	TRBJ2-2	CASSSGSGANTGELFF
14	TRBV5-1	TRBJ1-2	CASSFAPGDYGYTF
15	TRBV5-1	TRBJ1-1	CASSTQHPSNTEAFF
14	TRBV20-1	TRBJ2-3	CSARVGQGTDTQYF
15	TRBV3-1	TRBJ2-2	CASSRGQGKSGELFF
12	TRBV6-5	TRBJ1-4	CASSPGQEKLFF
17	TRBV27	TRBJ2-6	CASARGGGFSGANVLTF
17	TRBV7-8	TRBJ1-2	CASSPRIGILWNYGYTF
15	TRBV2	TRBJ2-5	CASSGAGGRQETQYF
15	TRBV12-3/TRBV12-4	TRBJ2-1	CASSPPGQRYNEQFF
15	TRBV20-1	TRBJ2-5	CSARAPGGIQETQYF
12	TRBV4-2	TRBJ1-4	CASSQVNRGMFF
14	TRBV7-9	TRBJ2-4	CASSFYRAKNIQYF
14	TRBV10-3	TRBJ2-1	CAISGGGLVNEQFF
15	TRBV5-6	TRBJ2-2	CASSSDTPNTGELFF
16	TRBV11-2	TRBJ1-6	CASSLDLTGVNSPLHF
13	TRBV5-1	TRBJ2-5	CASSPLWGETQYF
16	TRBV5-1	TRBJ2-1	CASSLLGTSGSGEQFF
16	TRBV7-2	TRBJ2-3	CASSSRRGAPTDTQYF
14	TRBV6-5	TRBJ1-1	CASSTGPPSAEAFF
13	TRBV10-1	TRBJ2-5	CASSGTQAETQYF
14	TRBV29-1	TRBJ2-1	CSVEVGTSPNEQFF
18	TRBV12-3/TRBV12-4	TRBJ2-2	CASSPGQGLLGNTGELFF
18	TRBV12-3/TRBV12-4	TRBJ2-1	CAITPPGLAGYSYNEQFF
13	TRBV24-1	TRBJ2-1	CATSDWPQQQQFF